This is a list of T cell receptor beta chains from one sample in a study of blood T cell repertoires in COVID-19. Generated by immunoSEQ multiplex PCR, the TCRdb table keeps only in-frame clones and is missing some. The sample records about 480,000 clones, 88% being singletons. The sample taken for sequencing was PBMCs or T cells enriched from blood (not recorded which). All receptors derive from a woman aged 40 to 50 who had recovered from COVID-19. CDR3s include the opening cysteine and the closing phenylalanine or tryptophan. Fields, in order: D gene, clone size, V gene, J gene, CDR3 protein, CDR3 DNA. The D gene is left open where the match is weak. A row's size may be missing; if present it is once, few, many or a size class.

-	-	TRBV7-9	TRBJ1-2	CASSLGEIYGYTF	TGTGCCAGCAGCTTAGGGGAGATCTATGGCTACACCTTC
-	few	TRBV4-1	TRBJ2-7	CASSQNRGAQEEQYF	TGCGCCAGCAGCCAAAACCGCGGGGCCCAGGAGGAGCAGTACTTC
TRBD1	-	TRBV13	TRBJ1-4	CASSRSRGRNEKLFF	TGTGCCAGCAGCAGATCTAGGGGGCGCAATGAAAAACTGTTTTTT
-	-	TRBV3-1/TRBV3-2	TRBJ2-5	CASSNGIKETQYF	TGTGCCAGCAGCAACGGGATAAAAGAGACCCAGTACTTC
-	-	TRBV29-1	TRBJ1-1	CSAFGEEDTEAFF	TGCAGCGCATTCGGCGAGGAAGACACTGAAGCTTTCTTT
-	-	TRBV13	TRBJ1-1	CASSRTGWNTEAFF	TGTGCCAGCAGCCGTACAGGGTGGAACACTGAAGCTTTCTTT
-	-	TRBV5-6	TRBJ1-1	CASSLDRALTEAFF	TGTGCCAGCAGCTTGGACAGAGCACTCACTGAAGCTTTCTTT
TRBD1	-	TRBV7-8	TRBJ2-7	CASSKNVGRGREQYF	TGTGCCAGCAGCAAAAACGTTGGCAGGGGGCGGGAGCAGTACTTC
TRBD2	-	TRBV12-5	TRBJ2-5	CASGPQLAGLQETQYF	TGTGCTAGTGGTCCTCAACTAGCGGGGCTACAAGAGACCCAGTACTTC
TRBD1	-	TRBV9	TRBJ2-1	CASSPLTGVGEQFF	TGTGCCAGCAGCCCCCTGACAGGGGTGGGTGAGCAGTTCTTC
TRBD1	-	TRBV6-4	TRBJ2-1	CASSSYGTVNYNEQFF	TGTGCCAGCAGTTCTTACGGGACAGTCAACTACAATGAGCAGTTCTTC
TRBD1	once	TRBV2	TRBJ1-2	CASSEERGQGRGYTF	TGTGCCAGCAGTGAAGAGAGGGGACAGGGGAGAGGCTACACCTTC
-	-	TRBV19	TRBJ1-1	CGAGAFLNTEAFF	TGTGGCGCTGGGGCGTTTTTGAACACTGAAGCTTTCTTT
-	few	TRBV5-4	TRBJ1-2	CASSEVRVGGYTF	TGTGCCAGCAGCGAGGTCCGGGTCGGGGGCTACACCTTC
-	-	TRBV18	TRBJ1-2	CASSPATAKSYGYTF	TGTGCCAGCTCACCGGCGACAGCCAAATCCTATGGCTACACCTTC
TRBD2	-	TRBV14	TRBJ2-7	CASSQVSIAGSYEQYF	TGTGCCAGCAGCCAAGTCTCGATAGCGGGTTCCTACGAGCAGTACTTC
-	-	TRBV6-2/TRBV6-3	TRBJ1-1	CASSYTGLTEAFF	TGTGCCAGCAGCTATACAGGGCTGACTGAAGCTTTCTTT
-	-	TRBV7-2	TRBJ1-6	CASSLKTDSFVYNSPLHF	TGTGCCAGCAGCCTTAAGACGGACAGCTTTGTCTATAATTCACCCCTCCACTTT
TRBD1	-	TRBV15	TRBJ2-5	CATSRALGQQETQYF	TGTGCCACCAGCAGAGCCTTGGGACAGCAAGAGACCCAGTACTTC
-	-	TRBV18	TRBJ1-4	CASSLTGRKLFF	TGTGCCAGCTCACTAACAGGGAGAAAACTGTTTTTT
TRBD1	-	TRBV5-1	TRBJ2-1	CASSPQINRGYNEQFF	TGCGCCAGCAGCCCCCAGATAAACAGGGGCTACAATGAGCAGTTCTTC
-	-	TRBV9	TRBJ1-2	CASSPTGEGTYGYTF	TGTGCCAGCAGCCCCACGGGGGAGGGTACCTATGGCTACACCTTC
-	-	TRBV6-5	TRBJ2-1	CASRRIVYSEQFF	TGTGCCAGCCGGAGAATCGTGTATTCTGAGCAGTTCTTC
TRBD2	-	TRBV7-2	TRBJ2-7	CASSTTSGTPGEQYF	TGTGCCAGCAGCACGACTAGCGGGACCCCAGGGGAGCAGTACTTC
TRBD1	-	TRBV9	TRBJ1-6	CASSVGGDSNSPLHF	TGTGCCAGCAGCGTAGGTGGGGACAGTAATTCACCCCTCCACTTT
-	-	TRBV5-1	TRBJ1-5	CASSITPEGQPQHF	TGCGCCAGCAGCATCACACCGGAGGGACAGCCCCAGCATTTT
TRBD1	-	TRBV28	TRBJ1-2	CASSQKRTGRGVYGYTF	TGTGCCAGCAGTCAGAAGAGGACAGGGCGCGGAGTCTATGGCTACACCTTC
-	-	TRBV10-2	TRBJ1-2	CASTRGEGGYTF	TGCGCCAGCACCCGAGGGGAGGGTGGCTACACCTTC
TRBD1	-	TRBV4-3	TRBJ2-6	CASSPDRGTTGANVLTF	TGCGCCAGCAGCCCCGACAGGGGCACTACAGGGGCCAACGTCCTGACTTTC
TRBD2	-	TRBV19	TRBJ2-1	CASAWTSDDNEQFF	TGTGCCAGCGCGTGGACTAGCGACGACAATGAGCAGTTCTTC
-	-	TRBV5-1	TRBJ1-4	CASSLSGPEKLFF	TGCGCCAGCAGCTTATCTGGGCCTGAAAAACTGTTTTTT